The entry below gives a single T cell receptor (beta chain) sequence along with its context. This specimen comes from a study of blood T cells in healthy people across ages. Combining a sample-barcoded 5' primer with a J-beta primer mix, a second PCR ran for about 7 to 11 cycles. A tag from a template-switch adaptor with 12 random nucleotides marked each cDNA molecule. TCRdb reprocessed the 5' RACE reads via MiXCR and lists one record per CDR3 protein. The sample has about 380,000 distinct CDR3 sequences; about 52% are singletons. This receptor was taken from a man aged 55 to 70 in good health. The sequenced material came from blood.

Written as DNA, the CDR3 is TGTGCCACGGCGAAAGCTACGTCGACAGATACGCAGTATTTT. As protein: CATAKATSTDTQYF. The chain is built from TRBV27 and TRBJ2-3, with unresolved D. V was clipped by 10 bases and J by 3 bases, with 17 bases between them. Germline CDR1 and CDR2: MNHEY and SMNVEV (reference sequence). The CDR3 is made up of 14 amino acids.